Shown below are 12 T cell receptor beta chains from a single sample sequenced in a study of OX40 agonist ivuxolimab in advanced cancers. Measured with immunoSEQ multiplex PCR; TCRdb has only the in-frame clones, and not every one. The sample includes 55,000 to 70,000 clones, roughly 84% of them seen just once. The source was CD4+ or CD8+ T cells sorted from blood, collected in a trial of the OX40 agonist ivuxolimab. The receptors here all came from an adult with an advanced solid tumor such as melanoma, head and neck, liver or kidney cancer.

The rearrangement uses TRBV18 and TRBJ2-1, with D tentatively TRBD2 (6 bases). Trimming cost V 2 bases and J 6 bases, with 17 bases left between them. CDR1 and CDR2 from the germline V gene are KGHSH and LQKENI. This CDR3 region has 16 residues. CDR3 bases: TGTGCCAGCTCACCATTCCAGGGTTGGGACTCCAATGAGCAGTTCTTC. This encodes CASSPFQGWDSNEQFF.

The V and J genes are TRBV19 and TRBJ1-1, with no clear D. V was pared by 3 bases and J by 1 base, with 6 bases between. The CDR3 covers 13 residues. CDR1 is LNHDA, CDR2 SQIVND, per germline (reference sequence). CDR3 residues: CASSIWGNTEAFF. Here the CDR3 DNA reads TGTGCCAGTAGTATCTGGGGGAACACTGAAGCTTTCTTT.

This rearrangement joins TRBV7-9 to TRBJ2-1; no definite D call. Germline lookup yields CDR1 SEHNR and CDR2 FQNEAQ (reference sequence). CDR3 size: 14 residues. V was cut by 4 bases and J by 7 bases, with 14 bases left in between. For the CDR3, the DNA is TGTGCCAGCAGCTCCCGATTCGACCGTAATGAGCAGTTCTTC. It translates to CASSSRFDRNEQFF.

The rearrangement uses TRBV1 and TRBJ1-3. TRBV1 is noted as a pseudogene. This CDR3 comprises 19 residues. Here the CDR3 DNA reads TGCACCAGCAGCCCGAGGGTAACGGTGGCTGGCCCTCATGGAAACACCATATATTTT. Translating gives CTSSPRVTVAGPHGNTIYF.

The rearrangement joins TRBV11-2 to TRBJ2-1, with a tentative D call TRBD2 (5 bases). This CDR3 spans 14 amino acids. V dropped 2 bases and J dropped 3 bases, with 8 bases sitting between them. The V gene's germline CDR1 is SGHAT and CDR2 FQNNGV. CDR3 sequence reads: CASSLIGNYNEQFF. The DNA of the CDR3 is TGTGCCAGCAGCTTAATCGGGAACTACAATGAGCAGTTCTTC. The variable domain in full, completed from reference TRBV11-2 and TRBJ2-1, reads EAGVAQSPRYKIIEKRQSVAFWCNPISGHATLYWYQQILGQGPKLLIQFQNNGVVDDSQLPKDRFSAERLKGVDSTLKIQPAKLEDSAVYLCASSLIGNYNEQFFGPGTRLTVL.

In its sample, this clone was seen a few times. The chain couples TRBV28 to TRBJ2-3; D is unclear. The ends were cut back, 3 bases at V and 0 bases at J, with 7 bases in the middle. Germline loops: CDR1 MDHEN, CDR2 SYDVKM. The CDR3 consists of 14 residues. The CDR3 region is CASSFDSSTDTQYF. The CDR3 DNA sequence: TGTGCCAGCAGTTTCGACTCAAGCACAGATACGCAGTATTTT.

The V and J genes are TRBV19 and TRBJ2-7; D not resolved. This CDR3 has 11 amino acids. Germline assignment: CDR1 LNHDA and CDR2 SQIVND (reference sequence). The V gene lost 4 bases and the J gene lost 6 bases, with 7 bases spanning the gap. The CDR3: CASSSFGEQYF. In DNA form, the CDR3 reads TGTGCCAGTAGTAGCTTCGGCGAGCAGTACTTC.

The chain combines TRBV28 with TRBJ1-2, with D perhaps matching TRBD1 (6 bases). V lost 1 base, J lost 4 bases, and 16 bases lay in between. CDR1 is MDHEN, CDR2 SYDVKM, per germline. CDR3 length: 16 residues. The CDR3 DNA sequence: TGTGCCAGCAGTTTATCGGGGGGCAGGGGCCTCTATGGCTACACCTTC. It translates to CASSLSGGRGLYGYTF.

J is TRBJ2-7 and V is TRBV6-5, with D unclear. Trimming took 7 bases from V and 2 from J, leaving 6 bases between them. CDR3 length: 11 residues. Germline V lookup: CDR1 MNHEY, CDR2 SVGAGI. CDR3 in amino acids: CASTSAYEQYF. The CDR3 DNA sequence: TGTGCCAGCACGTCAGCCTACGAGCAGTACTTC.

The gene calls are TRBV27 and TRBJ2-7; D not resolved. The CDR3 has 13 amino acids. In germline, CDR1 is MNHEY, CDR2 SMNVEV (reference sequence). With 1 base removed from V and 0 bases from J, the gap between germline ends came to 4 bases. CDR3 sequence (DNA): TGTGCCAGCAGTTTATATCGCTCCTACGAGCAGTACTTC. Translated: CASSLYRSYEQYF.

The chain joins TRBV7-8 to TRBJ2-1; maybe TRBD1 (5 bases). Germline V gives CDR1 SGHVS, CDR2 FQNEAQ. The CDR3 covers 14 residues. Between the trimmed V and J ends, which lost 6 bases and 1 base, there was a span of 10 bases. DNA for the CDR3: TGTGCCAGCAGTATTAGGGGTTCCTACAATGAGCAGTTCTTC. Amino acid sequence: CASSIRGSYNEQFF.

The chain is built from TRBV19 and TRBJ2-5; TRBD1 aligns across 9 bases. Per germline, CDR1 LNHDA and CDR2 SQIVND (reference sequence). Trimming took 8 bases from V and 5 from J; bases not matched to a gene: 6. This CDR3 region has 13 residues. The DNA of the CDR3 is TGTGCCAGTCTACAGGGGGCTGGCGAGACCCAGTACTTC. Translating it yields CASLQGAGETQYF.